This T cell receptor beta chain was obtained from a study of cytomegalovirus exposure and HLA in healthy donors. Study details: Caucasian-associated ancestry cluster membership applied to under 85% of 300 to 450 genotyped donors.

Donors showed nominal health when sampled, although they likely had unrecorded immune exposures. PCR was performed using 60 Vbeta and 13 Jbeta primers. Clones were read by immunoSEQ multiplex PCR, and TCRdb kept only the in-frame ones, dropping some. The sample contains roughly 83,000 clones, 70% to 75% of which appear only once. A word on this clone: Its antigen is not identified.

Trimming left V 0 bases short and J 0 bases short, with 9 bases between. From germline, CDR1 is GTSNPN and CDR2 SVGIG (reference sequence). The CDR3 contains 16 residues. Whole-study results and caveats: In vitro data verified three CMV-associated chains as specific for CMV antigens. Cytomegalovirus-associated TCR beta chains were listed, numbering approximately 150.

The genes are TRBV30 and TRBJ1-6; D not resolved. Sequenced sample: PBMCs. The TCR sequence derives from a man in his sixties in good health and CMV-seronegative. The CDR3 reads CAWSVASPSYNSPLHF. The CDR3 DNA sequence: TGTGCCTGGAGTGTAGCTTCACCCTCCTATAATTCACCCCTCCACTTT.